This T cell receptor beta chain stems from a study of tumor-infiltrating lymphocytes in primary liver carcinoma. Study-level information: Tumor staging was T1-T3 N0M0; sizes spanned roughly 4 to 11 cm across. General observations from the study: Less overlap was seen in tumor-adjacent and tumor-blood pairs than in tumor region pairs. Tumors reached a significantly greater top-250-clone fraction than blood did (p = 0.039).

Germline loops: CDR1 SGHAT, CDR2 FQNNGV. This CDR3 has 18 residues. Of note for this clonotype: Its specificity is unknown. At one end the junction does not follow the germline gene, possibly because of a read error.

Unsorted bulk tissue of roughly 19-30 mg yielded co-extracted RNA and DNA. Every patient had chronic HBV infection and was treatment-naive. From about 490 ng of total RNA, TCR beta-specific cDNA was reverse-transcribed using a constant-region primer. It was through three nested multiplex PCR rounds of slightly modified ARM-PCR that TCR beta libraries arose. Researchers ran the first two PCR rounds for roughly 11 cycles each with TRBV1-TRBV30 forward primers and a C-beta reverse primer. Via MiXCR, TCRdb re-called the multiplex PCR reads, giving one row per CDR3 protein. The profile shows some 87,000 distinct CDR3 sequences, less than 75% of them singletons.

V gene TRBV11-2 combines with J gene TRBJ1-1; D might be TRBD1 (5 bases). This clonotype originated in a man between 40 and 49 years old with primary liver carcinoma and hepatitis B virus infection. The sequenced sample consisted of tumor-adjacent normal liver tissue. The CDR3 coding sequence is TGTGCCAACAGCTCAGCCCCCGGGTCCGTGAGGGGGAACACTGAAGCTTTCTTT. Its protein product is CANSSAPGSVRGNTEAFF.